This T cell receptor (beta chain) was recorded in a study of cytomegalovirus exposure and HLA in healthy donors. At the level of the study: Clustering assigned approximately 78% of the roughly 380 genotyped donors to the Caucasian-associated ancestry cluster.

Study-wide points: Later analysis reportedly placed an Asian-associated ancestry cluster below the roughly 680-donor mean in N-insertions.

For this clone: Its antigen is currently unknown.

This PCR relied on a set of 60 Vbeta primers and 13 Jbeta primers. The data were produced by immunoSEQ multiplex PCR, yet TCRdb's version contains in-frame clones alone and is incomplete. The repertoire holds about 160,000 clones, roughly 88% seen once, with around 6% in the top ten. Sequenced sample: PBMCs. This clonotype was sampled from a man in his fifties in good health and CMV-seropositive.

Here the CDR3 DNA reads TGTGCTAACGGCGGGACAGAGAATTCACCCCTCCACTTT. As protein: CANGGTENSPLHF. V gene TRBV28 combines with J gene TRBJ1-6, with 7 bases matching TRBD1. There are 13 residues in the CDR3. Germline loops: CDR1 MDHEN, CDR2 SYDVKM.